The present T cell receptor (beta chain) was sequenced within a study of CD8+ T cells in alopecia areata. In the study overall: Administration of oral tofacitinib to treated patients was at 5 to 10 mg twice daily. Dosing with tofacitinib proceeded for 6 to 18 months, followed by 6 months off drug.

J was trimmed by 6 bases and V by 0 bases; bases with no gene match: 9. CDR1 is LGHNA, CDR2 YSLEER, per germline. The CDR3 sequence is 17 residues long. RNA, once extracted, was reverse transcribed into cDNA for use as the sequencing template. Generated by immunoSEQ multiplex PCR, the TCRdb table keeps only in-frame clones and is missing some. The sample lists around 140,000 clones, about 51% occurring once. Material: CD4+ T cells sorted from blood, obtained at week 0. V is TRBV4-3 and J is TRBJ1-4, with 8 bases matching TRBD1. This sequence originates from a human donor with alopecia areata. CDR3: CASSQDSQGAYDEKLFF. CDR3 in DNA: TGCGCCAGCAGCCAAGATAGCCAGGGGGCATACGATGAAAAACTGTTTTTT.